This T cell receptor (beta chain) emerged from a study of cytomegalovirus exposure and HLA in healthy donors. Turning to the study itself: Out of approximately 170 million T cells, an earlier analysis found about 120 million unique TCR beta sequences in total. Findings and limits, study-wide: Several of the most significant clusters appeared linked to common viral pathogens, based on a later analysis.

To note about this clone: Its cognate antigen is unknown.

The V gene's germline CDR1 is ENHRY and CDR2 SYGVKD. The length of the CDR3 is 16 residues. V lost 3 bases and J lost 6; bases outside the gene matches: 9. It was with 60 Vbeta and 13 Jbeta primers that the PCR ran. The protocol was immunoSEQ multiplex PCR, while the TCRdb copy is restricted to in-frame clones and leaves out a portion. The sample consists of approximately 97,000 clones, 78% of them appearing once. The sequencing input was PBMCs. This receptor was obtained from a woman in her 40s in good health and CMV-seropositive. The chain has TRBV10-3 and TRBJ2-7, with 12 bases matching TRBD2. Here the CDR3 DNA reads TGTGCCATCAGTGATCTCCCTAGCGGGAGGGTTAGCGAGCAGTACTTC. Translation gives CAISDLPSGRVSEQYF.